Listed below are T cell receptor beta chains from one sample, sequenced in a study of blood T cells in healthy people across ages. A single record per CDR3 protein comes from TCRdb applying MiXCR to the 5' RACE reads. This sample carries more than 1.4 million distinct CDR3 sequences, 42% of them seen once, and the ten largest clones take roughly 7.9%. The sequencing sample was made of blood. The receptors were sampled from a woman between 18 and 29 years old in good health. CDR3s include the opening cysteine and the closing phenylalanine or tryptophan. D genes are given only for firm matches. Only some rows state a clone size, as once, few, many or a class for expanded clones.

v_gene	j_gene	d_gene	abundance	CDR3aa	CDR3nt
TRBV5-1	TRBJ1-2	NA	NA	CASSLEETEWDYGYTF	TGCGCCAGCAGCTTGGAGGAGACGGAGTGGGACTATGGCTACACCTTC
TRBV28	TRBJ2-7	TRBD1	NA	CASWDRGYEQYF	TGTGCCAGCTGGGACAGAGGGTACGAGCAGTACTTC
TRBV20-1	TRBJ1-5	NA	few	CSVPLGGAGQPQHF	TGCAGTGTCCCTCTGGGGGGGGCAGGTCAGCCCCAGCATTTT
TRBV5-5	TRBJ2-5	NA	few	CASSLIGQQETQYF	TGTGCCAGCAGCTTGATTGGACAGCAAGAGACCCAGTACTTC
TRBV4-1	TRBJ2-1	TRBD2	NA	CASSQQRGTIADEQFF	TGCGCCAGCAGCCAACAGCGGGGGACAATTGCCGATGAGCAGTTCTTC
TRBV12-3/TRBV12-4	TRBJ2-2	TRBD1	few	CASSPRGQSDTGELFF	TGTGCCAGCAGTCCCAGGGGGCAGTCGGACACCGGGGAGCTGTTTTTT
TRBV2	TRBJ1-2	NA	NA	CASSEFAGFPNYGYTF	TGTGCCAGCAGTGAATTCGCAGGGTTTCCTAACTATGGCTACACCTTC
TRBV20-1	TRBJ1-1	NA	NA	CSAKGGLEAFF	TGCAGTGCTAAAGGGGGACTTGAAGCTTTCTTT
TRBV5-1	TRBJ1-4	TRBD1	NA	CASSSRTGESVNEKLFF	TGCGCCAGCAGCTCTCGGACAGGGGAATCAGTTAATGAAAAACTGTTTTTT
TRBV20-1	TRBJ2-7	NA	NA	CSAGSENYEQYF	TGCAGTGCTGGGAGTGAGAACTACGAGCAGTACTTC
TRBV5-1	TRBJ1-2	NA	few	CASSSTWDGRYGYTF	TGCGCCAGCAGCTCAACCTGGGACGGACGCTATGGCTACACCTTC
TRBV7-9	TRBJ2-1	NA	NA	CASSLTLSYDEQFF	TGTGCCAGCAGCTTAACCCTTTCCTACGATGAGCAGTTCTTC
TRBV4-2	TRBJ2-3	NA	NA	CASSQEVADSTDTQYF	TGTGCCAGCAGCCAAGAGGTAGCGGATTCCACAGATACGCAGTATTTT
TRBV25-1	TRBJ2-3	NA	NA	CASSLPAGGAGSQYF	TGTGCCAGCTCCTTACCGGCGGGCGGCGCGGGGTCGCAGTATTTT
TRBV6-5	TRBJ1-2	TRBD1	few	CASTGGPASSYGYTF	TGTGCCAGCACAGGGGGACCGGCTTCTTCCTATGGCTACACCTTC
TRBV2	TRBJ2-7	NA	NA	CASSADGEQYF	TGTGCCAGCAGTGCGGACGGCGAGCAGTACTTC